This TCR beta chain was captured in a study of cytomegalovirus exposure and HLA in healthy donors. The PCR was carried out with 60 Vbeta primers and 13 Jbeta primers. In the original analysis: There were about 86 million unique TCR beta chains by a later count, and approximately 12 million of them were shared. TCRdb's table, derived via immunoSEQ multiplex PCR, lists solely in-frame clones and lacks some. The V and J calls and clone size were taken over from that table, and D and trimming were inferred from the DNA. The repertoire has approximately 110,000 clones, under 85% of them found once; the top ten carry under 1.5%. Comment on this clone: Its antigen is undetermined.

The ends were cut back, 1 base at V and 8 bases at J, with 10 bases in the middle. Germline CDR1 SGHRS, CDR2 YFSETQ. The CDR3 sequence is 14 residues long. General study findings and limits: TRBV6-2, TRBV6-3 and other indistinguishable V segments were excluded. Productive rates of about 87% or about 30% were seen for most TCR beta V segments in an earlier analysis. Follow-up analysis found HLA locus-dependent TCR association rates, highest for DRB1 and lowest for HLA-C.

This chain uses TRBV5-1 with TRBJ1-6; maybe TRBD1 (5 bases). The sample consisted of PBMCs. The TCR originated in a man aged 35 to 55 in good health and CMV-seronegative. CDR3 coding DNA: TGCGCCAGCAGCTTGAAAGGGGCGGATTCACCCCTCCACTTT. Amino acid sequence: CASSLKGADSPLHF.